This T cell receptor beta chain was found in a study of T cells in narcolepsy. Some clones are missing from TCRdb's copy, which holds only in-frame ones; the method was immunoSEQ multiplex PCR. The data hold tens of thousands of clones, with about four fifths observed a single time. The CDR3 sequence is 14 residues long. V gave up 2 bases and J gave up 6 bases; unmatched junction bases: 3. Germline V gene sequence: CDR1 SGHDT, CDR2 YYEEEE. The study, taken as a whole, reports: No autoreactive T cell clone sequences appeared in some memory CD4+ repertoires.

On this clone itself: The antigen remains undetermined.

The specimen sequenced was CD45RA- memory CD4+ T cells from PBMCs. This clonotype was sampled from a human donor with narcolepsy. The rearrangement uses TRBV5-6 and TRBJ1-5, with TRBD1 matching over 9 bases. The CDR3: CASSLTGGSQPQHF. The DNA for the CDR3 is TGTGCCAGCAGCTTAACAGGGGGCAGTCAGCCCCAGCATTTT.